This T cell receptor (beta chain) was identified during a study of cytomegalovirus exposure and HLA in healthy donors. Study results and caveats: Investigators reported 150 to 200 TCR beta chains as tied to cytomegalovirus. An analysis done earlier found most TCR beta V segments productive about 87% or about 30% of the time.

Amplification used 60 Vbeta primers and 13 Jbeta primers. Sequenced by immunoSEQ multiplex PCR; TCRdb stores in-frame clones only, minus some. The table has about 160,000 clones, around four fifths seen once. Although they were nominally healthy when sampled, donors likely had unrecorded immune exposures. As regards this clone: What it binds is unknown.

Material: PBMCs. The origin of this receptor is a woman in her twenties or thirties in good health and CMV-seronegative.

CDR3 sequence (DNA): TGTGCCAGCAGCCAACAGGCCTACGAGCAGTACTTC. Its translation is CASSQQAYEQYF. This chain joins TRBV7-9 and TRBJ2-7; D is possibly TRBD1 (5 bases). V lost 5 bases and J lost 2, with 7 bases in between. CDR1 is SEHNR, CDR2 FQNEAQ, per germline (reference sequence). CDR3 size: 12 residues.